This T cell receptor (beta chain) was retrieved from a study of blood T cell repertoires in COVID-19. Study information: Acute and convalescent COVID-19 samples came from the United States, Italy and Spain. T cells, B-cell-depleted T cells, or PBMCs provided the cDNA or gDNA that served as material.

Source study methods: For nucleated cells, counts were estimated from reference gene primer amplification. Using immunoSEQ multiplex PCR, the repertoire was profiled, and TCRdb retains in-frame clones only, with some absent. That table furnishes V, J and clone size, whereas the DNA furnished D and trimming. The table lists under 200,000 clones, roughly 80% of them singletons. The germline V gene encodes CDR1 LGHDT and CDR2 YNNKEL (reference sequence). Trimming shortened V by 3 bases and J by 0 bases, and 8 bases separated the two germline ends. The CDR3 has 14 amino acids. J is TRBJ2-5 and V is TRBV3-1 (or the pseudogene TRBV3-2); D possibly corresponds to TRBD1 (6 bases). Sequenced input: peripheral blood. This receptor was identified in a man aged 55 to 70 with acute or convalescent COVID-19. The CDR3 spells CASSHRDNQETQYF. The CDR3 bases are TGTGCCAGCAGCCATCGGGACAACCAAGAGACCCAGTACTTC.